This TCR beta chain emerged from a study of blood T cell repertoires in COVID-19. Study context: From the United States, Italy and Spain came samples of acute and convalescent COVID-19. Nucleic acid was either cDNA or gDNA, and it came from T cells, B-cell-depleted T cells, or PBMCs.

CDR1 and CDR2 (germline): MNHNY, SVGAGI (reference sequence). The CDR3 has 16 residues. V lost 5 bases and J 0 bases, leaving 15 bases between the germline ends. Study processing details: Estimation of nucleated cell counts relied on the amplification of reference gene primers. Clones were read by immunoSEQ multiplex PCR, and TCRdb kept only the in-frame ones, dropping some. The V and J calls and clone size come from that table; D and trimming were worked out from the DNA. Of about 270,000 clones listed, 85% are singletons. This chain joins TRBV6-6 and TRBJ2-3; maybe TRBD2 (6 bases). Sequenced sample: peripheral blood. The TCR sequence derives from a woman in her fifties or sixties with active or convalescent COVID-19. The CDR3 sequence is CASSKPTAGSTDTQYF. The CDR3 nucleotides are TGTGCCAGCAGTAAACCAACAGCGGGTAGCACAGATACGCAGTATTTT.